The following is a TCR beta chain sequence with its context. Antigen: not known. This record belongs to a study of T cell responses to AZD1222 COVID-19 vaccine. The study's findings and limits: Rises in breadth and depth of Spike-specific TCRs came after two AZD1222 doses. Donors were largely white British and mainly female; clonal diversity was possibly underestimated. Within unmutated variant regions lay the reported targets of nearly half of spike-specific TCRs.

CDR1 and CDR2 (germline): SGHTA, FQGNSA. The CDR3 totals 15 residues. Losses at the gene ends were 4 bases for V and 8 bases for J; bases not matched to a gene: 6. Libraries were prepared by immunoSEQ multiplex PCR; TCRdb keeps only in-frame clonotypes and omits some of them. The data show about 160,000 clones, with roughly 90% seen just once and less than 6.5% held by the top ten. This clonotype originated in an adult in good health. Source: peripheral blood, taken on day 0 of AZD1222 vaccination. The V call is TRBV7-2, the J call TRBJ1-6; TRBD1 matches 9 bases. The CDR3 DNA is TGTGCCAGCAGCTCAGGGACAGGGTGGGATTCACCCCTCCACTTT. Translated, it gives CASSSGTGWDSPLHF.